This entry concerns a single TCR beta chain. The CDR3 has 16 residues. In germline, CDR1 is LGHNA, CDR2 YSLEER. The germline V and J ends were trimmed by 0 bases and 1 base, with 12 bases remaining between them. The sample is drawn from a study of T-cell reconstitution after alpha-beta-depleted transplantation in children. Unique molecular identifiers were used in preparing the TCRbeta library. TCRdb reprocessed the PCR reads with MiXCR, giving one entry per CDR3 protein. Of around 500,000 distinct CDR3 sequences listed, 23% are singletons. Sequences were derived from PBMCs, mostly from graft donor cells, sampled 360 days after TCRalphabeta/CD19-depleted stem cell transplant. The clonotype comes from a boy less than two years old who had a stem cell transplant for acute myeloid leukemia, so the T cells may come from the graft donor. V usage is TRBV4-3 and J usage is TRBJ1-1, with D possibly being TRBD1 (5 bases). DNA for the CDR3: TGCGCCAGCAGCCAAGAGACTCCAGGGCCGAACACTGAAGCTTTCTTT. Translated, it gives CASSQETPGPNTEAFF.